This T cell receptor (beta chain) was sequenced in a study of blood T cells in healthy people across ages (dated by TCRdb to the mid-2010s). For the study in its entirety: Template switching captured roughly one uniquely barcoded TCR beta cDNA molecule per two T cells in model experiments. The study measured age-related changes in TCR beta repertoire diversity using deep sequencing normalized with unique cDNA molecular identifiers. Donors were grouped into four age groups: young (average approximately 15 years), middle-aged (39), aged (roughly 62) and long-lived (just over 80). To avoid experimental bias, donors of different ages were spread randomly across the sequencing lanes. Using the same blood draw, the study looked at two additional independent replicas of 1 million unique cDNA reads for two donors, one aged 18 to 29 and the other aged 80 or older. What the research found in general, with its limitations: Compared with the aged group, the long-lived group had more naive CD4+ T cells, fewer expanded clones and increased TCR diversity, suggesting age selection. Estimates of total diversity based on one million sequenced T cells were regarded as lower bounds and as underestimates. Because donor CMV infection status was unknown, age-related changes in expanded clonotypes were potentially confounded. A strong correlation was found between observed TCR beta diversity and the percentage of naive T cells measured by flow cytometry. As age increased, observed TCR beta diversity per million T cells dropped in a roughly linear way, and a significant reduction was already evident by age 40. Since profiling was done on bulk unsorted PBMCs, naive and antigen-experienced compartments could not be conclusively compared.

From the cysteine through the phenylalanine, the CDR3 covers 14 amino acids. Left in the record is the CDR3 DNA by itself, 42 bases read in frame from the first base. V gives up 5 bases and J gives up 0 bases, and the segment between their germline ends measures 11 bases. CDR1 and CDR2, looked up from the germline V gene, are LGHNA and YNFKEQ. Donors were 30 to 45 systemically healthy Caucasian individuals from Russia aged roughly 6 to 90 years. Each donor gave ten milliliters of peripheral blood, drawn into EDTA-treated Vacutainer tubes. Ficoll-Paque density-gradient centrifugation was used to isolate PBMCs, with at least 7 million per sample. Trizol reagent was used to extract total RNA from the PBMCs, yielding at least 6 micrograms per sample. Naive CD45RAhigh/CD27high T cell percentages were measured by flow cytometry on a PBMC aliquot from every donor. Library preparation was by 5' RACE. Sequencing instrument: Illumina HiSeq 2500. A second PCR of roughly 6 to 11 cycles was run with a J-beta primer mix and a sample-barcoded 5' primer. A template-switch 5' adaptor carrying 12 random nucleotides introduced a unique molecular identifier onto each TCR beta cDNA molecule. Each sample yielded at least 3 million CDR3-containing paired-end reads. All of the RNA was converted into first-strand cDNA using the Mint cDNA synthesis kit, with a TRBC-specific oligonucleotide serving as the primer. Following uracil-DNA glycosylase treatment, all cDNA underwent a first 18-cycle PCR with the universal primers M1SS and BC2_uni_R. As for the original processing: For normalization, 1 million high-quality reads, each with a distinct molecular identifier, were randomly selected from each sample. Reads with shared molecular identifiers were discarded instead of being binned into consensus sequences. CDR3 identification, clonotype clustering and error correction used MiTCR with a Q25 quality threshold and the strictest error-elimination algorithm. Lower-bound total TCR beta diversity was estimated with a nonparametric unseen species model using Euler transformation. TCRdb reanalyzed the raw reads on its own, using fastp at Q25 for trimming and MiXCR for clone calling, and kept in-frame beta chains. Each CDR3 protein gets just one entry, which takes the most common genes and DNA from the rows behind it. TCRdb, not the original authors, processed these V and J calls. This sample lists roughly 1.4 million distinct CDR3 sequences; approximately 59% were detected once. The ten biggest clones cover roughly 7% of the sample.

This clonotype appeared a few times. What this receptor recognizes is not known. Base qualities are missing; no much larger clone stands one base away. The chain couples TRBV4-2 to TRBJ2-7; TRBD1 is perhaps the D gene, given 6 matching bases. The receptor was isolated from a young man in good health. The sequenced material came from blood. CDR3 reads: CASSFQTGSYEQYF. The bases are TGTGCCAGCAGCTTCCAGACAGGCTCCTACGAGCAGTACTTC.